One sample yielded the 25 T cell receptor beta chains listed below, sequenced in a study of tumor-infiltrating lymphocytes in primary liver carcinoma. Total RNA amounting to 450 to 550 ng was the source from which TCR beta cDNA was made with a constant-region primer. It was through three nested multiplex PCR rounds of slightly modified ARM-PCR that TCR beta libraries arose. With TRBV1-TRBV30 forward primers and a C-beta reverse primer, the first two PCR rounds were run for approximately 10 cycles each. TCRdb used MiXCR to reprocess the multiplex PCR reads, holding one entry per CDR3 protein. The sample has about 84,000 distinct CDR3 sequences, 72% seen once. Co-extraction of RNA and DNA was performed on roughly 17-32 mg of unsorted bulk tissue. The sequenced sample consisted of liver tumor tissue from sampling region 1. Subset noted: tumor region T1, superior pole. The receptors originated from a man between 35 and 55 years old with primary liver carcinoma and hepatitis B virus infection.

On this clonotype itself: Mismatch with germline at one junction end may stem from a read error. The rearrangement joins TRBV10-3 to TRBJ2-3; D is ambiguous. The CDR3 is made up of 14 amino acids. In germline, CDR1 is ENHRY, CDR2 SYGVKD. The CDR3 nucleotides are TGTGCCATCAGCGCCCGGAACTCGAGAGATAAGCAGTATTTT. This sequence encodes CAISARNSRDKQYF.

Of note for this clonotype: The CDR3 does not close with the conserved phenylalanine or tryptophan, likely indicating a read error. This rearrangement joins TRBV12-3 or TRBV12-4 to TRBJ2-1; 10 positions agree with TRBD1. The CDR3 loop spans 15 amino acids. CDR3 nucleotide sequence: TGTGCCAGTAGTTTGACCGGGACAGGGGCCAATGAGCAGTTCTTA. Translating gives CASSLTGTGANEQFL.

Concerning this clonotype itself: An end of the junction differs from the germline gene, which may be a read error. CDR3 region: CSAKRGTNAEAFF. The DNA of the CDR3 is TGCAGCGCAAAGAGGGGGACTAACGCTGAAGCTTTCTTC. The chain joins TRBV29-1 to TRBJ1-1; weak D call: TRBD1 (6 bases). Per germline, CDR1 SQVTM and CDR2 ANQGSEA. The CDR3 covers 13 residues.

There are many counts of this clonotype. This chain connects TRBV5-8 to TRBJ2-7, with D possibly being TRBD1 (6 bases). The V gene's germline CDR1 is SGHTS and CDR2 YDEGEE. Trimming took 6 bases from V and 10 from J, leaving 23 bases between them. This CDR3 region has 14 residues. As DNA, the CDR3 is TGTGCCAGCACCTCCCGGACAGTCGTCGCTAAACAGTACTTC. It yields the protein CASTSRTVVAKQYF.

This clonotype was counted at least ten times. The CDR3 coding sequence is TGTGCCAGCGGGGCAGGGGAAGAGACCCAGTACTTC. This sequence encodes CASGAGEETQYF. The chain links TRBV6-1 to TRBJ2-5; TRBD1 is a possible D gene (6 bases). This CDR3 has 12 amino acids. CDR1 is MNHNS, CDR2 SASEGT, per germline. V was cut by 8 bases and J by 3 bases, with 10 bases left in between.

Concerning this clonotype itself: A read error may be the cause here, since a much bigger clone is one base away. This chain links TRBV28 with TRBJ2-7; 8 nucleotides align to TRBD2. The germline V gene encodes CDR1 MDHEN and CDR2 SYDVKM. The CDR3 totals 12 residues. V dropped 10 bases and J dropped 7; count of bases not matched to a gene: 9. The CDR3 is CATGREEREQYF. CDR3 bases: TGTGCCACCGGGAGGGAGGAGAGGGAGCAGTACTTC.

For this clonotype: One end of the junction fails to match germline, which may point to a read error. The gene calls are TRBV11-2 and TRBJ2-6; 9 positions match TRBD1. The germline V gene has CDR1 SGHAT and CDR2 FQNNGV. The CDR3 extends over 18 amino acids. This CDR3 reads CVSSLRQGGPSGANVLTF. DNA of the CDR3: TGTGTCAGCAGCTTAAGACAGGGGGGCCCCTCAGGGGCCAACGTCCTAACTTTC.

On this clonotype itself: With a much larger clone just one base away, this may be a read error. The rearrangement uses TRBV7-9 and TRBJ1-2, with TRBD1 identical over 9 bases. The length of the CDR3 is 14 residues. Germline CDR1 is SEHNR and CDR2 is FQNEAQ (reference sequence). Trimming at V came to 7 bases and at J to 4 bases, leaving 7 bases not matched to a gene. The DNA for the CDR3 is TGTGCCAGCATAATCTCGACAGGGGGCTATGGCTACACCTTC. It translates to CASIISTGGYGYTF. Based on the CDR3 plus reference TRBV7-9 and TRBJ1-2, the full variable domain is DTGVSQNPRHKITKRGQNVTFRCDPISEHNRLYWYRQTLGQGPEFLTYFQNEAQLEKSRLLSDRFSAERPKGSFSTLEIQRTEQGDSAMYLCASIISTGGYGYTFGSGTRLTVV.

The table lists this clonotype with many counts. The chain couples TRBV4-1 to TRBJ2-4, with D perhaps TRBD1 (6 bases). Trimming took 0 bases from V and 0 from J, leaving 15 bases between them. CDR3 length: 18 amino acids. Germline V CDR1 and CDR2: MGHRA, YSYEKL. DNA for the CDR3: TGCGCCAGCAGCCAAGATTGGGGGCCATCACTAGCCAAAAACATTCAGTACTTC. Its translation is CASSQDWGPSLAKNIQYF.

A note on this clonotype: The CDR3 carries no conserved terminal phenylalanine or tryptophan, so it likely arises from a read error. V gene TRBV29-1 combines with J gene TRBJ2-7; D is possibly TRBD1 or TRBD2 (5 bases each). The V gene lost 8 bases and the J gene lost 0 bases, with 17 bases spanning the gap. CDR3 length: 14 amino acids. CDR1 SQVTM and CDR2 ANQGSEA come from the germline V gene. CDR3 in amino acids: CSIVGWGSSYEQYI. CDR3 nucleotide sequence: TGCAGCATTGTAGGGTGGGGGTCCTCCTACGAGCAGTACATC.

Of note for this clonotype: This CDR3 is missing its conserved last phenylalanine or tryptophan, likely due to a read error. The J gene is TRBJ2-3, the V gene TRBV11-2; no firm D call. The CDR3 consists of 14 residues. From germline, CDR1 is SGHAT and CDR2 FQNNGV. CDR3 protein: CASSPFHLPDTQYL. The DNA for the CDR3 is TGTGCCAGCAGCCCATTTCATCTGCCAGATACACAGTATTTA.

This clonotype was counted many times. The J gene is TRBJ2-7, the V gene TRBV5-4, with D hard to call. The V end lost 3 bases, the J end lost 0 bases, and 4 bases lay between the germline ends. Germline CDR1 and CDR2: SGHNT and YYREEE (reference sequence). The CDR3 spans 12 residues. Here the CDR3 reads CASSSSSYEQYF. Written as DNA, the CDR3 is TGTGCCAGCAGCTCAAGCTCCTACGAGCAGTACTTC.

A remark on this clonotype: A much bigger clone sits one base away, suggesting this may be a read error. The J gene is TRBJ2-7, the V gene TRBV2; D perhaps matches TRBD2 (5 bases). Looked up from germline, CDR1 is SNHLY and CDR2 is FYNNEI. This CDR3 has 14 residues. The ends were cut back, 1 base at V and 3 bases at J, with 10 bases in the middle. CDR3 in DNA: TGTGCCAGCAGTGAAGAGACGGGAAGCTACGAGCAGTACTTC. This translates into CASSEETGSYEQYF. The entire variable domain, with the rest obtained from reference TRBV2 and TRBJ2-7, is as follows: EPEVTQTPSHQVTQMGQEVILRCVPISNHLYFYWYRQILGQKVEFLVSFYNNEISEKSEIFDDQFSVERPDGSNFTLKIRSTKLEDSAMYFCASSEETGSYEQYFGPGTRLTVT.

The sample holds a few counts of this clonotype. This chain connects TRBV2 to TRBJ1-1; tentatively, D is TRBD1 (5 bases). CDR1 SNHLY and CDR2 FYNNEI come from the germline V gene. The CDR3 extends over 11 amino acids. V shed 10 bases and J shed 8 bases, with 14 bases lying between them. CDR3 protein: CANSVGVEAFF. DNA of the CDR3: TGTGCCAACTCTGTGGGGGTCGAAGCTTTCTTT.

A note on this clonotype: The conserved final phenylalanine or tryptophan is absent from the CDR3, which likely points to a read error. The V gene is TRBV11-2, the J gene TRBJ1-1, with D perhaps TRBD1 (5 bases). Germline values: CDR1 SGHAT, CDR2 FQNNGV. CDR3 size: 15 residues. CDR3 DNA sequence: TGTGCTAACAGCCCCCCACAGCATGGGGGCACTGAAGCTTTCATT. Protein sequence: CANSPPQHGGTEAFI.

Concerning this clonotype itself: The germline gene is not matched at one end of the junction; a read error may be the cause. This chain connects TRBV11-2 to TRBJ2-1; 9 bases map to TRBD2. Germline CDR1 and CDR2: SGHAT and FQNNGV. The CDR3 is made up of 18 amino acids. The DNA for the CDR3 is TGTACCAGCAGCTTCGGGGCGGGAGGGCCCGGGAATTCCAATGAGCAGCTCTTC. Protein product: CTSSFGAGGPGNSNEQLF.

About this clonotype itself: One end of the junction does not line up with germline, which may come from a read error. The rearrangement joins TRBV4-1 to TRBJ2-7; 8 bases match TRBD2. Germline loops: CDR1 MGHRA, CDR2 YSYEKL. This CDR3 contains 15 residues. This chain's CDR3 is CANSQSSGGVDEQYF. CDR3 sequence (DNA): TGCGCCAACAGCCAGTCGTCCGGGGGGGTTGACGAGCAGTACTTC.

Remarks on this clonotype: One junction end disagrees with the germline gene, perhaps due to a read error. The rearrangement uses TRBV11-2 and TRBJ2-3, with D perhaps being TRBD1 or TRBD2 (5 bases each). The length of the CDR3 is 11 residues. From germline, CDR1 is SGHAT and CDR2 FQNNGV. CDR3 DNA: TGTGCCAGGAGCTTCGGGCAGAGGGGGTATTTT. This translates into CARSFGQRGYF.

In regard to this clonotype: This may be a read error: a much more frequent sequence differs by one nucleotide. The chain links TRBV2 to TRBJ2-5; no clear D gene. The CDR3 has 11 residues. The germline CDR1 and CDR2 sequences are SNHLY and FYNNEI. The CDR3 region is CASSLQEIQYF. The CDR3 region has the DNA TGTGCCAGCAGCCTCCAAGAGATCCAGTACTTC.

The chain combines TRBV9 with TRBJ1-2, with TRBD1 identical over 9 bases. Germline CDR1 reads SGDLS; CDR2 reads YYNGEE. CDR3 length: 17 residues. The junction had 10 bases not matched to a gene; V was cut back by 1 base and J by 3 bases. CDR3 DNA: TGTGCCAGCAGCGTAAATGAGGGACAGGGTTTAGACTATGGCTACACCTTC. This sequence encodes CASSVNEGQGLDYGYTF.

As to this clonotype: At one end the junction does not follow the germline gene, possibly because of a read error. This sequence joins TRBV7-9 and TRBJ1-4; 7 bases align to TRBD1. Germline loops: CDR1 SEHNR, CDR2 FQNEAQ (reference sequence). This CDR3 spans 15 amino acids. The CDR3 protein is CAISLTGTEEEKLFF. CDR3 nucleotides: TGTGCCATCAGCTTAACGGGGACAGAGGAAGAAAAACTGTTTTTT.

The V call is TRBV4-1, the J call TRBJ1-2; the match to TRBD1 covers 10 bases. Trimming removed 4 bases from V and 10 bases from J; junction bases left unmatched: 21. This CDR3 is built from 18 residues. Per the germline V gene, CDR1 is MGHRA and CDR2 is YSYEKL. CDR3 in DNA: TGCGCCAGCAGCCTCGAGCCCCAACAGGGACAGGGGCCTTTAGACTACACCTTC. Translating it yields CASSLEPQQGQGPLDYTF.

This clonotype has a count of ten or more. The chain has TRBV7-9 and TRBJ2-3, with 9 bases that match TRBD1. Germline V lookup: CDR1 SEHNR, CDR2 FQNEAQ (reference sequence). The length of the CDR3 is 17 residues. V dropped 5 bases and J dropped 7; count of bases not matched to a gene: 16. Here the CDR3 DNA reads TGTGCCAGCAGCCGAGCGTCAGGGACAGGGAATTCTTATACGCAGTATTTT. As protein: CASSRASGTGNSYTQYF.

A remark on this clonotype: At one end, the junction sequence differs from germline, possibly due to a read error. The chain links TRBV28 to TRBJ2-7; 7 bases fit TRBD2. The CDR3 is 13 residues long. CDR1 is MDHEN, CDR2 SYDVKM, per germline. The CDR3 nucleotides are TGTACCAGCAGTAAAACCCCTAGGACTAGAGGATGCTTC. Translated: CTSSKTPRTRGCF. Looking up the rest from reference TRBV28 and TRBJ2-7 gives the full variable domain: DVKVTQSSRYLVKRTGEKVFLECVQDMDHENMFWYRQDPGLGLRLIYFSYDVKMKEKGDIPEGYSVSREKKERFSLILESASTNQTSMYLCTSSKTPRTRGCFGPGTRLTVT.

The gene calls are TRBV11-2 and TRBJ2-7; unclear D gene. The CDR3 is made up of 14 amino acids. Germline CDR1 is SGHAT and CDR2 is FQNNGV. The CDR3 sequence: CANSLQLTSYEQYV. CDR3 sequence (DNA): TGTGCCAACAGCTTACAACTTACTTCCTACGAGCAATACGTC.